Following are 20 T cell receptor delta chains from one sample sequenced in a study of gamma-delta T cells after stem cell transplantation. TCRdb fed the RT-PCR reads to CATT. The repertoire holds 2,500 to 3,000 delta-chain clones, around 25% seen once, with 7.3% in the top ten. Sequencing was done on a sample of gamma-delta T cells. The receptors were gathered from a human donor. It is not recorded whose cells these are; they may come from a transplant donor.

This clone was counted once. The junction and the germline gene differ at one end; a read error may be behind it. This chain links TRDV2 with TRDJ2; tentative D call: TRDD3 (5 bases). Germline CDR1 and CDR2: GEAIGNYY and EKD. CDR3 size: 20 residues. The CDR3 DNA is TGTGCCTGTGACACCCTTCTACACTCGGTGATACTCCATGGTACAGCCCAACTCTTCTTT. Translated: CACDTLLHSVILHGTAQLFF.

The chain carries TRDV1 and TRDJ1; either TRDD2 or TRDD3 may fit D (6 bases each). Germline V gives CDR1 TSWWSYY, CDR2 QGS. Trimming stripped 3 bases from V and 4 bases from J, with 42 bases between. CDR3 size: 24 residues. The CDR3 sequence: CALGDWQDPPTCGEAYLGGDKLIF. The CDR3 DNA reads TGTGCTCTTGGGGATTGGCAGGACCCTCCTACTTGCGGGGAGGCGTACTTGGGGGGCGATAAACTCATCTTT.

This clone was observed a single time. A much larger clone is a single base away; this may be a read error. V and J are TRDV1 and TRDJ1; 11 bases are a match to TRDD3. CDR1 is TSWWSYY and CDR2 is QGS in the germline V gene. CDR3 length equals 22 residues. CDR3 sequence reads: CAIGEIGHRRSHWGIGTDKLIF. CDR3 DNA: TGTGCTATTGGGGAAATCGGTCACCGACGATCACACTGGGGGATAGGGACCGATAAACTCATCTTT.

Turning to this clone: A much bigger clone sits one base away, suggesting this may be a read error. The rearrangement links TRDV2 to TRDJ1, with TRDD3 matching over 12 bases. After removal of 3 bases from V and 0 bases from J, the junction contained 16 bases not matched to a gene. In germline, CDR1 is GEAIGNYY, CDR2 EKD. CDR3 size: 20 residues. CDR3 loop: CACDPIYWGIQGSYTDKLIF. The CDR3 DNA reads as TGTGCCTGTGACCCGATCTACTGGGGGATACAGGGTTCGTACACCGATAAACTCATCTTT.

Note on this clone: This clone may be a read error of a much larger clone one base away. The chain is built from TRDV2 and TRDJ3, with D tentatively TRDD3 (6 bases). Germline V gene data show CDR1 as GEAIGNYY and CDR2 as EKD. Deletions cut 3 bases from V and 0 bases from J, with 23 bases between. This CDR3 region has 21 residues. The CDR3 DNA follows: TGTGCCTGTGACCAAGCTGACGCGGGGGAGGTTAGCTCCTGGGACACCCGACAGATGTTTTTC. It translates to CACDQADAGEVSSWDTRQMFF.

Concerning this clone: One base separates it from a far larger clone, so it is likely a read error. J is TRDJ3 and V is TRDV2; TRDD3 matches 8 bases. The V gene end was trimmed by 3 bases and the J gene end by 6 bases; junction bases not matched to a gene: 9. Germline CDR1 reads GEAIGNYY; CDR2 reads EKD. CDR3 length: 17 residues. The CDR3 protein is CACDDLGEALDTRQMFF. The CDR3 DNA reads as TGTGCCTGTGACGACCTGGGGGAAGCCTTGGACACCCGACAGATGTTTTTC.

This clone has just a few counts. The chain is built from TRDV1 and TRDJ1; 12 nucleotides agree with TRDD3. Losses at the gene ends were 0 bases for V and 0 bases for J; bases not matched to a gene: 11. The germline V gene encodes CDR1 TSWWSYY and CDR2 QGS. The CDR3 spans 20 residues. The CDR3, as DNA: TGTGCTCTTGGGGAACTTCCCGGTACTGGGGGATACTGGTACACCGATAAACTCATCTTT. It translates to CALGELPGTGGYWYTDKLIF.

The chain has TRDV3 and TRDJ1; 10 bases line up with TRDD3. Germline V gene lookup returns CDR1 TVYSNPD and CDR2 GDNSRS (reference sequence). Trimming removed 4 bases from V and 3 bases from J; junction bases left unmatched: 23. This CDR3 contains 19 residues. CDR3 sequence (DNA): TGTGCCTCCTCTCCTACGCTGGGGGATAGACCTTGGTACGCCGATAAACTCATCTTT. Its protein is CASSPTLGDRPWYADKLIF.

This chain uses TRDV1 with TRDJ1; the match to TRDD3 covers 8 bases. CDR3 length equals 21 residues. V shed 3 bases and J 0 bases; nucleotides not matched to a gene: 21. Germline CDR1 reads TSWWSYY; CDR2 reads QGS. The CDR3, as DNA: TGTGCTCTTGGGGACCGTACCAGCTGCACCTGGGGGAGGACGTACACCGATAAACTCATCTTT. Amino acid sequence: CALGDRTSCTWGRTYTDKLIF.

The genes are TRDV2 and TRDJ3; 11 bases line up with TRDD3. The V segment lost 0 bases and the J segment 18 bases; nucleotides outside the gene matches: 24. Germline CDR1 reads GEAIGNYY; CDR2 reads EKD. The CDR3 is 20 amino acids. The CDR3 here is CACDTGVGDTLPCDTRPMFF. The CDR3 DNA reads TGTGCCTGTGACACCGGAGTGGGGGATACGCTGCCCTGTGACACCCGCCCGATGTTTTTC.

The gene calls are TRDV2 and TRDJ3; 7 bases align to TRDD3. CDR3 length equals 20 residues. Trimming at V came to 3 bases and at J to 18 bases, leaving 31 bases not matched to a gene. Germline-derived CDR1 and CDR2 are GEAIGNYY and EKD. The CDR3 bases are TGTGCCTGTGACGCCGCGGTGGGGGACTTAATCGCCTGTGACACCCGCCCGATGTTTTTC. Its translation: CACDAAVGDLIACDTRPMFF.

By its share, this clone is large. The genes are TRDV2 and TRDJ3; 8 positions agree with TRDD3. CDR3 size: 19 residues. Germline V gene sequence: CDR1 GEAIGNYY, CDR2 EKD. The J segment lost 0 bases and the V segment lost 2 bases, leaving 8 bases of the junction unmatched. This CDR3 is CACDSTGGPSSWDTRQMFF. As DNA, the CDR3 is TGTGCCTGTGACAGTACTGGGGGTCCTAGCTCCTGGGACACCCGACAGATGTTTTTC.

This clone was observed a handful of times. With a far larger clone one base away, a read error is the likely cause. This rearrangement joins TRDV2 to TRDJ1; D unresolved. V was trimmed by 3 bases and J by 6 bases, leaving 10 bases between them. CDR3 length: 12 residues. CDR1 and CDR2 (germline): GEAIGNYY, EKD. CDR3 nucleotide sequence: TGTGCCTGTGACGCCCTGACCAATAAACTCATCTTT. This gives the protein CACDALTNKLIF.

Turning to this clone: The germline gene is not matched at one end of the junction; a read error may be the cause. The V gene is TRDV2, the J gene TRDJ2; 13 positions match TRDD3. Germline CDR1 is GEAIGNYY and CDR2 is EKD. This CDR3 contains 21 residues. The DNA of the CDR3 is TGTGCCTGTGAGACCTCGGTCACTGGGGGATACGGGAAGGTTTTGACATCACAACTCTTCTTT. Amino acids: CACETSVTGGYGKVLTSQLFF.

A note on this clone: Possible read error: a much larger clone is one base away. V and J are TRDV1 and TRDJ1; D is perhaps TRDD3 (6 bases). V lost 4 bases to trimming and J lost 4 bases, with 31 bases between them. The CDR3 contains 20 residues. Germline values: CDR1 TSWWSYY, CDR2 QGS. CDR3 sequence reads: CALGVPGAPPQYWKFDKLIF. CDR3 nucleotide sequence: TGTGCTCTTGGGGTCCCTGGGGCTCCCCCCCAGTACTGGAAGTTCGATAAACTCATCTTT.

This clone was seen a single time. A read error is the likely source, as a far larger clone sits one nucleotide away. This chain links TRDV2 with TRDJ3; D gene ambiguous. Germline CDR1 and CDR2: GEAIGNYY and EKD. CDR3 length: 18 amino acids. The germline V and J ends were trimmed by 1 base and 0 bases, with 12 bases remaining between them. CDR3 sequence (DNA): TGTGCCTGTGACACTGGGAGCCAAAGCTCCTGGGACACCCGACAGATGTTTTTC. The encoded protein is CACDTGSQSSWDTRQMFF.

Sample share makes this clone medium-sized. The V and J genes are TRDV1 and TRDJ1; D call uncertain. Germline V gene lookup returns CDR1 TSWWSYY and CDR2 QGS. V lost 4 bases to trimming and J lost 0 bases, with 3 bases between them. The length of the CDR3 is 12 residues. CDR3 in amino acids: CALGVYTDKLIF. The DNA of the CDR3 is TGTGCTCTTGGGGTCTACACCGATAAACTCATCTTT.

This clone is classed as medium-sized. The chain is built from TRDV3 and TRDJ3, with no clear D. Deletions cut 4 bases from V and 1 base from J, with 17 bases between. The V gene's germline CDR1 is TVYSNPD and CDR2 GDNSRS (reference sequence). The CDR3 consists of 17 residues. The DNA for the CDR3 is TGTGCCTCTCCTGAGGTGACCGGGTCCTGGGACACCCGACAGATGTTTTTC. Its protein product is CASPEVTGSWDTRQMFF.

The chain combines TRDV3 with TRDJ1; TRDD3 matches 13 bases. J was trimmed by 4 bases and V by 0 bases; bases with no gene match: 29. The germline CDR1 and CDR2 sequences are TVYSNPD and GDNSRS (reference sequence). This CDR3 contains 23 residues. The chain's CDR3 is CAFRSNTCLRYYWGIRLVDKLIF. The CDR3 DNA is TGTGCCTTTAGGAGCAATACCTGCCTACGTTACTACTGGGGGATACGCTTGGTCGATAAACTCATCTTT.

The V and J genes are TRDV1 and TRDJ1; 8 bases line up with TRDD3. The ends lost 3 bases at V and 0 bases at J; junction bases unmatched: 12. Germline loops: CDR1 TSWWSYY, CDR2 QGS. CDR3 length: 18 residues. The CDR3 DNA reads as TGTGCTCTTGGGGATAACTGGGGGGCACCGTTATACACCGATAAACTCATCTTT. Amino acid sequence: CALGDNWGAPLYTDKLIF.